The rows below give T cell receptor beta chains drawn from one sample of a study of blood T cell repertoires in COVID-19. The method was immunoSEQ multiplex PCR; TCRdb's version includes in-frame clones alone and lacks a portion of them. The profile shows some 150,000 clones, around 90% of them singletons. The sample comprised peripheral blood. These TCRs come from a human donor in a cohort sampled during active COVID-19. CDR3s include the opening cysteine and the closing phenylalanine or tryptophan. Fields, in order: D gene, J gene, clone size, V gene, CDR3 protein, CDR3 DNA. D genes are given only for firm matches. Size is omitted from some rows. Given values are once, few, many or a class for expanded clones.

>TRBD2|TRBJ2-3|once|TRBV5-5
CASRAGTSRDTQYF
TGTGCCAGCAGGGCCGGGACTAGCAGGGATACGCAGTATTTT
>TRBD2|TRBJ2-3|.|TRBV4-2
CASSQDLGSGGSTDTQYF
TGTGCCAGCAGCCAAGATCTGGGTAGCGGGGGGTCCACAGATACGCAGTATTTT
>TRBD2|TRBJ2-7|.|TRBV6-4
CASIRSLAGGEQYF
TGTGCCAGCATCAGATCACTAGCGGGGGGAGAGCAGTACTTC
>.|TRBJ2-7|.|TRBV29-1
CSVERNYGGEQYF
TGCAGCGTTGAGAGAAACTACGGCGGGGAGCAGTACTTC
>TRBD1|TRBJ1-2|.|TRBV6-6
CASSQGAFGYTF
TGTGCCAGCAGTCAGGGGGCATTTGGCTACACCTTC
>TRBD1|TRBJ1-4|.|TRBV6-2/TRBV6-3
CASSSTLDRGVEKLFF
TGTGCCAGCAGCTCAACCCTAGACAGGGGCGTGGAAAAACTGTTTTTT
>.|TRBJ1-6|.|TRBV9
CASSVGPDNSPLHF
TGTGCCAGCAGCGTAGGGCCAGATAATTCACCCCTCCACTTT
>.|TRBJ1-4|.|TRBV19
CASSIQAFNEKLFF
TGTGCCAGTAGTATCCAGGCCTTTAATGAAAAACTGTTTTTT
>.|TRBJ2-5|.|TRBV29-1
CSAGRGQETQYF
TGCAGCGCGGGTAGGGGGCAAGAGACCCAGTACTTC
>.|TRBJ1-3|.|TRBV9
CASSVDEGEGNTIYF
TGTGCCAGCAGCGTAGATGAGGGGGAAGGAAACACCATATATTTT
>.|TRBJ2-7|.|TRBV11-3
CASSLGPLYEQYF
TGTGCCAGCAGCTTAGGGCCCCTCTACGAGCAGTACTTC
>TRBD2|TRBJ2-3|.|TRBV11-3
CASSAGTSVDTQYF
TGTGCCAGCAGTGCCGGGACTAGCGTCGATACGCAGTATTTT
>TRBD1|TRBJ1-1|.|TRBV29-1
CSAHGQGDLRAFF
TGCAGCGCCCATGGACAGGGGGATCTTCGCGCTTTCTTT
>.|TRBJ1-3|.|TRBV6-5
CASSRPGAGNTIYF
TGTGCCAGCAGTAGACCGGGAGCTGGAAACACCATATATTTT
>.|TRBJ2-1|.|TRBV2
CASWTEVSYNEQFF
TGTGCCAGCTGGACTGAGGTCTCCTACAATGAGCAGTTCTTC
>TRBD1|TRBJ1-1|.|TRBV7-3
CASSSTGGNTEAFF
TGTGCCAGCAGCTCCACAGGGGGGAACACTGAAGCTTTCTTT
>.|TRBJ2-1|.|TRBV6-1
CASSEGRGDEQFF
TGTGCCAGCAGTGAGGGCCGCGGGGATGAGCAGTTCTTC
>TRBD1|TRBJ2-3|.|TRBV5-1
CASSLGQGSDTQYF
TGCGCCAGCAGCCTGGGACAGGGCTCGGATACGCAGTATTTT
>TRBD2|TRBJ2-5|.|TRBV12-5
CASGLASGSGDRETQYF
TGTGCTAGTGGTTTGGCCTCAGGTAGCGGGGATCGAGAGACCCAGTACTTC
>.|TRBJ2-7|.|TRBV7-8
CASSLGLAYEQYF
TGTGCCAGCAGCTTAGGTCTAGCCTACGAGCAGTACTTC
>TRBD1|TRBJ1-4|.|TRBV10-3
CAISEGGQGEEKLFF
TGTGCCATCAGTGAGGGGGGACAGGGGGAGGAAAAACTGTTTTTT
>.|TRBJ2-1|.|TRBV5-1
CASSLGVNNEQFF
TGCGCCAGCAGCTTGGGAGTTAACAATGAGCAGTTCTTC
>.|TRBJ1-6|once|TRBV2
CAITQGYNSPLHF
TGTGCCATCACCCAGGGATATAATTCACCCCTCCACTTT
>TRBD1|TRBJ1-6|once|TRBV4-2
CASSLAGDRDSPLHF
TGTGCCAGCAGCCTAGCCGGCGACAGGGATTCACCCCTCCACTTT
>TRBD1|TRBJ1-1|once|TRBV6-5
CASTWTGTYTEAFF
TGTGCCAGCACATGGACAGGGACGTACACTGAAGCTTTCTTT
>TRBD2|TRBJ2-7|.|TRBV5-6
CASSLASGGSEQYF
TGTGCCAGCAGCTTGGCCTCGGGGGGGTCGGAGCAGTACTTC
>TRBD1|TRBJ1-2|.|TRBV19
CASSTWTGIHGYTF
TGTGCCAGTAGTACGTGGACAGGGATCCATGGCTACACCTTC